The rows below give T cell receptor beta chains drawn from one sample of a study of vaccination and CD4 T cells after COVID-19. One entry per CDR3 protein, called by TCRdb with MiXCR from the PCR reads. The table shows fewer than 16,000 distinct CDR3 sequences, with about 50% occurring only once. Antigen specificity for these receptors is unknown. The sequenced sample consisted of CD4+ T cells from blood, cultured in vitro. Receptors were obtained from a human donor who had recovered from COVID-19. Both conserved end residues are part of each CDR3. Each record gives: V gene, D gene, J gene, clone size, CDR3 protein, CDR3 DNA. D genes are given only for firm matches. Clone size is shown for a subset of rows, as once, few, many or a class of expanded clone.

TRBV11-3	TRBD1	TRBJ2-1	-	CASSETGTGGNEQFF	TGTGCCAGCAGCGAGACCGGGACAGGGGGCAATGAGCAGTTCTTC
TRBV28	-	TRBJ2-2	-	CASSSGGGGSGELFF	TGTGCCAGCAGTTCGGGAGGGGGCGGATCCGGGGAGCTGTTTTTT
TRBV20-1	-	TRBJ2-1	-	CSAAGWRNGNEQFF	TGCAGTGCTGCCGGGTGGCGGAATGGGAATGAGCAGTTCTTC
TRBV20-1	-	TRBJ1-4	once	CSARDPRQSTTNEKLFF	TGCAGTGCTAGAGATCCGCGACAGAGCACAACTAATGAAAAACTGTTTTTT
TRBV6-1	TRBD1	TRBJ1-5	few	CASSGTGAMTPQHF	TGTGCCAGCAGTGGTACAGGGGCCATGACGCCCCAGCATTTT
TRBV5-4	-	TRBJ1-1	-	CASSFSASDTEAFF	TGTGCCAGCAGCTTTTCAGCCAGCGACACTGAAGCTTTCTTT
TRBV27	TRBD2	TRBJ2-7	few	CASSKGPSGGSYEQYF	TGTGCCAGCAGTAAGGGTCCTAGCGGGGGCTCCTACGAGCAGTACTTC
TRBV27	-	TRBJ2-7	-	CASRKGGGFYEQYF	TGTGCCAGCCGAAAAGGGGGGGGTTTCTACGAGCAGTACTTC
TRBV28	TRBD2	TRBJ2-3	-	CASSSSGRSPDTQYF	TGTGCCAGCAGTTCTAGCGGGCGCAGTCCAGATACGCAGTATTTT
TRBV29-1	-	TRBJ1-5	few	CSVTEGRGNQPQHF	TGCAGCGTTACCGAGGGCCGTGGCAATCAGCCCCAGCATTTT
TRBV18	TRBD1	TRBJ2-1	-	CASSPVTGFYEQFF	TGTGCCAGCTCACCCGTGACAGGGTTTTATGAGCAGTTCTTC
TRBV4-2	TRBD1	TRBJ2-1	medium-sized	CASSQTNRGLSYNEQFF	TGTGCCAGCAGCCAGACGAACAGGGGGCTCTCCTACAATGAGCAGTTCTTC
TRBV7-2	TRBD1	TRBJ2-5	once	CASLQGAQETQYF	TGTGCCAGCCTACAGGGGGCTCAAGAGACCCAGTACTTC
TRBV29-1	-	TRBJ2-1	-	CSVAAMGGREQFF	TGCAGCGTTGCGGCAATGGGGGGGCGAGAGCAGTTCTTC
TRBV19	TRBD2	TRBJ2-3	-	CASRPGGSDTQYF	TGTGCCAGTAGACCGGGAGGCTCTGATACGCAGTATTTT
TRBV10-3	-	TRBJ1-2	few	CAISDGRDYGYTF	TGTGCCATCAGTGACGGCAGAGACTATGGCTACACCTTC
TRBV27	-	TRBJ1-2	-	CASSFYGGTNYGYTF	TGTGCCAGCAGCTTTTACGGGGGGACCAACTATGGCTACACCTTC
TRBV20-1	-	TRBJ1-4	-	CSAPTYANEKLFF	TGCAGTGCTCCGACTTACGCTAATGAAAAACTGTTTTTT